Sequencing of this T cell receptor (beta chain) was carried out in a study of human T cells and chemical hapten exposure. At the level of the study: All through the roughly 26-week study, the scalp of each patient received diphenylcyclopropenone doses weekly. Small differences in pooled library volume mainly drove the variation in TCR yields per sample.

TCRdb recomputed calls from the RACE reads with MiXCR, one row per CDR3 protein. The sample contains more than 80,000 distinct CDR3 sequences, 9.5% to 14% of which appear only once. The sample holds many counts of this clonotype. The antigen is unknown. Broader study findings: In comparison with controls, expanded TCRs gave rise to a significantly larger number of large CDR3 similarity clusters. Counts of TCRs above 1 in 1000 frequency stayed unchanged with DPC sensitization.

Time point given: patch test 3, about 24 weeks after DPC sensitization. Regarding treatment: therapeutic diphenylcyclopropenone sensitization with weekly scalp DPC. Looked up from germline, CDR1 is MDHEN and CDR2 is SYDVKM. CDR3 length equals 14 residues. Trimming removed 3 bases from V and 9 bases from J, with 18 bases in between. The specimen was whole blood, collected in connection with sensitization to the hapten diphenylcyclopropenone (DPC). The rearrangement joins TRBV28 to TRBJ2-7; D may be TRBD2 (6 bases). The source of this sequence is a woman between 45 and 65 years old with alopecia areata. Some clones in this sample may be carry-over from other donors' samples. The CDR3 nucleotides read TGTGCCAGCAGTTTGCGGCCCGGGACTCTCGGGCAGTACTTC. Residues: CASSLRPGTLGQYF. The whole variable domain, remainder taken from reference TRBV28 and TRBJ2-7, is DVKVTQSSRYLVKRTGEKVFLECVQDMDHENMFWYRQDPGLGLRLIYFSYDVKMKEKGDIPEGYSVSREKKERFSLILESASTNQTSMYLCASSLRPGTLGQYFGPGTRLTVT.